These 29 T cell receptor beta chains share one sample of origin, sequenced in a study of response to subunit inactivated influenza vaccine. TCRdb used MiXCR to reprocess the RT-PCR reads, holding one entry per CDR3 protein. Among under 850,000 distinct CDR3 sequences listed, 15% to 20% were seen once. The sample here was PBMCs from blood, taken 5 days after vaccination. All receptors derive from a man aged 50 to 59 who received an inactivated influenza vaccine.

The chain has TRBV6-2 or TRBV6-3 and TRBJ2-3; 8 bases match TRBD2. Per germline, CDR1 MNHEY and CDR2 SVGEGT. V was clipped by 3 bases and J by 4 bases; unmatched bases: 6. The CDR3 is 15 amino acids. The CDR3 reads CASSYSAGGADTQYF. CDR3 bases: TGTGCCAGCAGTTATTCGGCGGGGGGCGCAGATACGCAGTATTTT.

This chain uses TRBV6-5 with TRBJ2-1; no firm D call. CDR3 length: 16 amino acids. Germline-derived CDR1 and CDR2 are MNHEY and SVGAGI. V lost 0 bases and J 6 bases, leaving 15 bases between the germline ends. The CDR3 region is CASSYSFAEGINEQFF. The CDR3 nucleotides read TGTGCCAGCAGTTACTCGTTTGCGGAAGGGATCAATGAGCAGTTCTTC.

The genes are TRBV5-6 and TRBJ1-5; D might be TRBD1 (5 bases). With 5 bases removed from V and 5 bases from J, the gap between germline ends came to 17 bases. The length of the CDR3 is 15 residues. Germline-derived CDR1 and CDR2 are SGHDT and YYEEEE. CDR3 bases: TGTGCCAGCAGTAGTCGGGGCTCGCGGGATCAGCCCCAGCATTTT. This sequence encodes CASSSRGSRDQPQHF.

This clonotype was seen only a few times. This rearrangement joins TRBV20-1 to TRBJ2-2; D gene unclear. Germline assignment: CDR1 DFQATT and CDR2 SNEGSKA (reference sequence). The CDR3 is 14 amino acids. The V and J ends lost 0 bases and 3 bases respectively, with 8 bases between them. Here the CDR3 DNA reads TGCAGTGCTAGAGACTTTCTTTACACCGGGGAGCTGTTTTTT. Translating it yields CSARDFLYTGELFF.

Written as DNA, the CDR3 is TGTGCCAGCAGCCAGCAGAGGGGCGAGCAGTACTTC. Protein product: CASSQQRGEQYF. J is TRBJ2-7 and V is TRBV4-2, with D perhaps assigned TRBD1 or TRBD2 (5 bases each). Trimming stripped 3 bases from V and 6 bases from J, with 9 bases between. Germline V gene sequence: CDR1 LGHNA, CDR2 YNFKEQ. This CDR3 is built from 12 residues.

This clonotype was seen a few times. J is TRBJ1-5 and V is TRBV20-1; 9 bases match TRBD1. The CDR3 runs 14 residues. Trimming cost V 6 bases and J 2 bases; bases outside gene matches: 5. Germline CDR1 and CDR2: DFQATT and SNEGSKA (reference sequence). The CDR3 DNA sequence: TGCAGTGCCGTTCGACAGGGGGGCAATCAGCCCCAGCATTTT. Its translation is CSAVRQGGNQPQHF.

V and J are TRBV3-1 and TRBJ2-1, with TRBD2 identical over 11 bases. The germline V gene encodes CDR1 LGHDT and CDR2 YNNKEL (reference sequence). V shed 4 bases, J shed 3 bases, and the junction held 2 bases outside the gene matches. This CDR3 is built from 15 residues. The CDR3 bases are TGTGCCAGCAGCCCGACTAGCGGGGACTACAATGAGCAGTTCTTC. Its translation: CASSPTSGDYNEQFF.

This clonotype was seen more than once but under ten times. This chain connects TRBV5-1 to TRBJ2-7, with TRBD2 matching over 11 bases. The CDR3 extends over 16 amino acids. J gave up 2 bases and V 1 base, and 5 bases lay outside the gene matches. Germline V gene data show CDR1 as SGHRS and CDR2 as YFSETQ. The CDR3 nucleotides are TGCGCCAGCAGCTTGCCTCCGGGACTAGCGGCCTACGAGCAGTACTTC. It encodes CASSLPPGLAAYEQYF.

This clonotype has only a few counts. This chain links TRBV5-5 with TRBJ2-1; D unclear. The ends were cut back, 0 bases at V and 5 bases at J, with 15 bases in the middle. The germline gives CDR1 SGHKS, CDR2 YYEKEE (reference sequence). The CDR3 runs to 16 residues. The CDR3 loop is CASSLGFRQTDNEQFF. CDR3 in DNA: TGTGCCAGCAGCTTGGGTTTCAGGCAAACAGACAATGAGCAGTTCTTC.

The V and J genes are TRBV4-3 and TRBJ1-5; unclear D gene. With 0 bases removed from V and 0 bases from J, the gap between germline ends came to 6 bases. Germline V gives CDR1 LGHNA, CDR2 YSLEER. This CDR3 is 15 amino acids long. The CDR3 protein is CASSQEEYSNQPQHF. As DNA, the CDR3 is TGCGCCAGCAGCCAAGAGGAGTATAGCAATCAGCCCCAGCATTTT.

The V gene is TRBV7-2, the J gene TRBJ1-2; a possible D gene is TRBD1 (6 bases). From germline, CDR1 is SGHTA and CDR2 FQGNSA. The germline V and J ends were trimmed by 1 base and 1 base, with 10 bases remaining between them. There are 15 residues in the CDR3. CDR3 in amino acids: CASSLGPGVNYGYTF. The CDR3 coding sequence is TGTGCCAGCAGCTTAGGTCCAGGGGTTAACTATGGCTACACCTTC.

Only a few counts were recorded for this clonotype. The V call is TRBV12-3 or TRBV12-4, the J call TRBJ1-3, with D perhaps TRBD1 (5 bases). This CDR3 region has 15 residues. V shed 2 bases and J shed 0 bases, with 8 bases lying between them. This CDR3 is CASSLTGPSGNTIYF. The CDR3 nucleotides are TGTGCCAGCAGTTTAACGGGACCCTCTGGAAACACCATATATTTT.

The table lists this clonotype with many counts. V gene TRBV12-3 or TRBV12-4 combines with J gene TRBJ2-1; D is ambiguous. Trimming pared 3 bases from V and 4 bases from J, leaving 10 bases between. The CDR3 is made up of 14 amino acids. The CDR3 here is CASSFTRMYNEQFF. The CDR3 DNA sequence: TGTGCCAGCAGTTTTACGCGTATGTACAATGAGCAGTTCTTC.

This clonotype was seen only a few times. The V and J genes are TRBV5-6 and TRBJ2-7, with D possibly matching TRBD1 (5 bases). Germline values: CDR1 SGHDT, CDR2 YYEEEE. The V end was cut by 1 base, the J end by 8 bases, with 16 bases between. The CDR3 runs 14 residues. For the CDR3, the DNA is TGTGCCAGCAGCTTGTTCGCAGGGAAGCATAAGCAGTACTTC. It translates to CASSLFAGKHKQYF.

The gene calls are TRBV20-1 and TRBJ2-5, with 8 bases matching TRBD2. The germline CDR1 and CDR2 sequences are DFQATT and SNEGSKA (reference sequence). The CDR3 is 13 amino acids. The CDR3 coding sequence is TGCAGCCCCCCTCCGACTAGCGCGGAGACCCAGTACTTC. Translating it yields CSPPPTSAETQYF.

There are a few counts of this clonotype. The chain combines TRBV15 with TRBJ2-3; TRBD2 matches 9 bases. Germline CDR1 is LNHNV and CDR2 is YYDKDF (reference sequence). CDR3 length equals 17 residues. V gave up 0 bases and J gave up 3 bases; unmatched junction bases: 7. DNA of the CDR3: TGTGCCACCAGCAGAGATTATGGGCTAGCGGGAACAGATACGCAGTATTTT. This gives the protein CATSRDYGLAGTDTQYF.

This clonotype was picked up a small number of times. The chain recombines TRBV29-1 with TRBJ2-3; a weak D match, TRBD1 (6 bases). The CDR3 spans 15 residues. Germline V lookup: CDR1 SQVTM, CDR2 ANQGSEA. V dropped 3 bases and J dropped 0 bases, with 13 bases sitting between them. CDR3 nucleotide sequence: TGCAGCGTTGATATGGGGGCCGGGAGCACAGATACGCAGTATTTT. Protein sequence: CSVDMGAGSTDTQYF.

The V gene is TRBV7-2, the J gene TRBJ2-3, with D perhaps TRBD2 (6 bases). Deletions cut 0 bases from V and 5 bases from J, with 15 bases between. The germline CDR1 and CDR2 sequences are SGHTA and FQGNSA. This CDR3 has 16 amino acids. The CDR3 sequence: CASSLALRGKGDTQYF. In nucleotides, the CDR3 is TGTGCCAGCAGCTTAGCTTTACGCGGGAAGGGAGATACGCAGTATTTT.

This clonotype was counted between two and nine times. The rearrangement joins TRBV18 to TRBJ2-1; D remains ambiguous. V was cut by 5 bases and J by 6 bases, with 8 bases left in between. The CDR3 sequence is 12 residues long. Germline V gene lookup returns CDR1 KGHSH and CDR2 LQKENI. The CDR3 region is CASSISVNEQFF. CDR3 nucleotide sequence: TGTGCCAGCTCAATATCGGTCAATGAGCAGTTCTTC.

The rearrangement joins TRBV14 to TRBJ2-7; D may match TRBD1 or TRBD2 (5 bases each). Germline values: CDR1 SGHDN, CDR2 FVKESK. Trimming removed 1 base at V and 6 bases at J, with 16 bases between. The CDR3 runs to 15 residues. CDR3: CASSQVGVVPSEQYF. CDR3 DNA sequence: TGTGCCAGCAGCCAAGTGGGGGTGGTCCCATCCGAGCAGTACTTC. The full variable domain, with the rest looked up from reference TRBV14 and TRBJ2-7, is EAGVTQFPSHSVIEKGQTVTLRCDPISGHDNLYWYRRVMGKEIKFLLHFVKESKQDESGMPNNRFLAERTGGTYSTLKVQPAELEDSGVYFCASSQVGVVPSEQYFGPGTRLTVT.

J is TRBJ2-2 and V is TRBV19, with D unclear. V lost 7 bases to trimming and J lost 0 bases, with 9 bases between them. Germline V gene lookup returns CDR1 LNHDA and CDR2 SQIVND (reference sequence). The CDR3 is 14 amino acids. The CDR3 nucleotides read TGTGCCAGTACCGGCGCCGCGAACACCGGGGAGCTGTTTTTT. The encoded protein is CASTGAANTGELFF.

This clonotype occurred a few times. This chain connects TRBV12-3 or TRBV12-4 to TRBJ2-1; D unclear. The ends were cut back, 3 bases at V and 5 bases at J, with 14 bases in the middle. The CDR3 has 15 amino acids. The CDR3 reads CASSFFLLGDNEQFF. DNA of the CDR3: TGTGCCAGCAGTTTTTTCCTACTTGGCGACAATGAGCAGTTCTTC.

J is TRBJ2-3 and V is TRBV4-3, with 8 positions matching TRBD2. Per germline, CDR1 LGHNA and CDR2 YSLEER. Unmatched junction bases numbered 8, after V lost 0 bases and J lost 6 bases. The CDR3 contains 16 residues. The CDR3 reads CASSQDRGGSKDTQYF. As DNA, the CDR3 is TGCGCCAGCAGCCAAGATCGGGGGGGCTCCAAGGATACGCAGTATTTT.

The table lists this clonotype with many counts. The J gene is TRBJ2-7, the V gene TRBV12-3 or TRBV12-4; D possibly corresponds to TRBD1 (6 bases). This CDR3 contains 14 residues. V was pared by 0 bases and J by 3 bases, with 9 bases between. Here the CDR3 reads CASSLAGARYEQYF. The CDR3 nucleotides are TGTGCCAGCAGTTTAGCGGGGGCCCGCTACGAGCAGTACTTC.

This clonotype showed up just a few times. V and J are TRBV11-1 and TRBJ1-3, with D perhaps matching TRBD1 (6 bases). Germline loops: CDR1 SGHAT, CDR2 FQDESV (reference sequence). With 5 bases removed from V and 0 bases from J, the gap between germline ends came to 20 bases. This CDR3 region has 18 residues. CDR3 sequence (DNA): TGTGCCAGCAGCCAGACTTCCGGGACATTGAACTCTGGAAACACCATATATTTT. It yields the protein CASSQTSGTLNSGNTIYF.

CDR3 in amino acids: CATSTRGLGANVLTF. The CDR3 DNA reads as TGTGCCACCAGCACCAGGGGTCTAGGGGCCAACGTCCTGACTTTC. This chain links TRBV15 with TRBJ2-6, with a weak D call TRBD1 (6 bases). Looked up from germline, CDR1 is LNHNV and CDR2 is YYDKDF (reference sequence). This CDR3 is 15 amino acids long. V was trimmed by 4 bases and J by 4 bases, leaving 11 bases between them. The entire variable domain, with the rest obtained from reference TRBV15 and TRBJ2-6, is as follows: DAMVIQNPRYQVTQFGKPVTLSCSQTLNHNVMYWYQQKSSQAPKLLFHYYDKDFNNEADTPDNFQSRRPNTSFCFLDIRSPGLGDTAMYLCATSTRGLGANVLTFGAGSRLTVL.

Worth noting for this clonotype: One end of the junction varies from germline; a read error may be responsible. V is TRBV3-1 and J is TRBJ2-7; D might be TRBD2 (6 bases). This CDR3 spans 14 amino acids. Germline values: CDR1 LGHDT, CDR2 YNNKEL (reference sequence). As DNA, the CDR3 is TGTGCCAGCAGCCGGGAGGTCGGATCCTACGAGCAGCACTTC. Residues: CASSREVGSYEQHF.

This clonotype turned up a few times. The chain uses TRBV4-3 and TRBJ2-2; 9 bases map to TRBD2. The V gene's germline CDR1 is LGHNA and CDR2 YSLEER. CDR3 length: 18 residues. J was trimmed by 1 base and V by 0 bases; bases with no gene match: 6. The CDR3 DNA sequence: TGCGCCAGCAGCCAAGATAGGCTAGCGGGGAGGAACACCGGGGAGCTGTTTTTT. As protein: CASSQDRLAGRNTGELFF.

The chain uses TRBV20-1 and TRBJ1-2, with no clear D. The CDR3 has 12 amino acids. CDR1 DFQATT and CDR2 SNEGSKA come from the germline V gene (reference sequence). Trimming pared 7 bases from V and 2 bases from J, leaving 11 bases between. CDR3 protein: CSGSYGNYGYTF. The CDR3 DNA sequence: TGCAGTGGTAGCTACGGAAACTATGGCTACACCTTC.